Below are 8 T cell receptor beta chains sequenced from a single sample in a study of a mutant IDH1 vaccine in newly diagnosed glioma (TCRdb year 2021). The intended sense of this specimen's time point label: week 23, last vaccination. Each vaccine dose was 300 ug of a 20-mer mutant IDH1 peptide in Montanide, given subcutaneously with topical imiquimod. Libraries were made using the immunoSEQ multiplex PCR assay. The immuneACCESS repertoire file appears here via TCRdb, limited to in-frame rearrangements. These files lack a portion of the clones; in checked studies, under half of the deficit traces to unresolved V genes, and the cause of the others is not known. The sample has 41,000 or so clones on record, about four fifths of them singletons. The top ten clonotypes cover around 6.5% of the sample. Their antigens are not known. Specimen: PBMCs, collected from a glioma patient whose treatment included an IDH1 peptide vaccine. These receptors came from a woman aged 40 to 50 with glioma. Some clones in this sample may be carry-over from other donors' samples.

J is TRBJ1-2 and V is TRBV9; 7 bases line up with TRBD1. CDR3 size: 13 residues. Germline lookup yields CDR1 SGDLS and CDR2 YYNGEE. With 2 bases clipped from V and 9 bases from J, the junction kept 7 bases outside the gene matches. The CDR3 bases are TGTGCCAGCAGCGTGGGCAGGGGGATTAGCTACACCTTC. This encodes CASSVGRGISYTF.

The chain is built from TRBV9 and TRBJ2-7; the match to TRBD1 covers 7 bases. This CDR3 spans 13 amino acids. Germline CDR1 and CDR2: SGDLS and YYNGEE. The ends lost 3 bases at V and 5 bases at J; junction bases unmatched: 5. The DNA of the CDR3 is TGTGCCAGCAGCGAGGGACAGAAGCACGAGCAGTACTTC. Translating it yields CASSEGQKHEQYF.

The chain recombines TRBV7-6 with TRBJ1-2; D remains ambiguous. The CDR3 consists of 14 residues. V was trimmed by 4 bases and J by 2 bases, leaving 11 bases between them. CDR1 is SGHVS and CDR2 is FNYEAQ in the germline V gene. DNA of the CDR3: TGTGCCAGCAGCTCCCCCCCGGAAAACTATGGCTACACCTTC. Its protein is CASSSPPENYGYTF.

The V call is TRBV11-3, the J call TRBJ2-2; D possibly corresponds to TRBD1 (6 bases). The CDR3 is 15 amino acids. Germline V gene data show CDR1 as SGHNT and CDR2 as YENEEA. V lost 2 bases, J lost 2 bases, and 9 bases lay in between. The chain's CDR3 is CASSLTGPNTGELFF. CDR3 sequence (DNA): TGTGCCAGCAGCTTAACAGGGCCCAACACCGGGGAGCTGTTTTTT.

This chain uses TRBV6-1 with TRBJ1-5; 7 bases align to TRBD1. The germline V gene has CDR1 MNHNS and CDR2 SASEGT. The CDR3 is made up of 14 amino acids. With V trimmed by 7 bases and J by 6 bases, 9 bases remained unmatched. In DNA form, the CDR3 reads TGTGCCAGCACCCTCAGGGGGGCCCTTCAGCCCCAGCATTTT. Its translation: CASTLRGALQPQHF.

The chain links TRBV29-1 to TRBJ2-1; 8 bases fit TRBD2. The CDR3 spans 15 residues. Germline values: CDR1 SQVTM, CDR2 ANQGSEA. V lost 6 bases, J lost 9 bases, and 16 bases stayed unmatched. This CDR3 reads CSVLGVAGYGAEQFF. The DNA of the CDR3 is TGCAGCGTCCTGGGTGTAGCGGGATACGGGGCTGAGCAGTTCTTC.

The genes are TRBV7-9 and TRBJ1-3, with unresolved D. This CDR3 has 15 amino acids. Germline V gene sequence: CDR1 SEHNR, CDR2 FQNEAQ (reference sequence). With 6 bases removed from V and 4 bases from J, the gap between germline ends came to 16 bases. DNA of the CDR3: TGTGCCAGCAGACTGGTACGGGAAAAGGGAAACACCATATATTTT. Amino acids: CASRLVREKGNTIYF.

The chain links TRBV4-2 to TRBJ1-1; D remains unclear. CDR1 is LGHNA and CDR2 is YNFKEQ in the germline V gene. Between the trimmed V and J ends, which lost 6 bases and 0 bases, there was a span of 8 bases. CDR3 size: 13 residues. CDR3 coding DNA: TGTGCCAGCAGTTCGGGGATGAACACTGAAGCTTTCTTT. Encoded protein: CASSSGMNTEAFF.